The 22 T cell receptor beta chains listed next were all sequenced from one sample in a study of cytomegalovirus exposure and HLA in healthy donors. Primers included in the PCR were 60 Vbeta and 13 Jbeta primers. Profiled with immunoSEQ multiplex PCR; TCRdb holds only in-frame clones, not every one. The table records 75,000 to 95,000 clones, around 85% of them present only once. The sequenced sample consisted of PBMCs. These TCRs come from a human donor in good health.

The V call is TRBV18, the J call TRBJ1-2; 8 bases are a match to TRBD1. CDR3 length: 16 amino acids. V lost 6 bases to trimming and J lost 2 bases; unmatched junction nucleotides: 11. Germline lookup yields CDR1 KGHSH and CDR2 LQKENI. This CDR3 reads CASSEGGQGSNYGYTF. DNA for the CDR3: TGTGCCAGCTCTGAAGGAGGACAGGGTTCGAACTATGGCTACACCTTC.

The rearrangement joins TRBV7-9 to TRBJ2-5; D is uncertain. Germline V gives CDR1 SEHNR, CDR2 FQNEAQ (reference sequence). V lost 1 base and J lost 5, with 5 bases in between. This CDR3 is built from 12 residues. The DNA for the CDR3 is TGTGCCAGCAGCTTAGTGTCGGAGACCCAGTACTTC. Protein: CASSLVSETQYF.

V and J are TRBV11-2 and TRBJ2-7; 7 bases map to TRBD1. Germline lookup yields CDR1 SGHAT and CDR2 FQNNGV. Trimming took 2 bases from V and 2 from J; bases not matched to a gene: 15. The CDR3 is 18 amino acids. DNA for the CDR3: TGTGCCAGCAGCTTACAGCAGTTAGACAGGGAGTATCCCTACGAGCAGTACTTC. It translates to CASSLQQLDREYPYEQYF. Full variable domain (outside the CDR3, taken from reference TRBV11-2 and TRBJ2-7): EAGVAQSPRYKIIEKRQSVAFWCNPISGHATLYWYQQILGQGPKLLIQFQNNGVVDDSQLPKDRFSAERLKGVDSTLKIQPAKLEDSAVYLCASSLQQLDREYPYEQYFGPGTRLTVT.

The chain couples TRBV6-5 to TRBJ2-3; 8 bases line up with TRBD1. The V segment lost 6 bases and the J segment 4 bases; nucleotides outside the gene matches: 6. CDR1 is MNHEY, CDR2 SVGAGI, per germline. This CDR3 is 14 amino acids long. Here the CDR3 DNA reads TGTGCCAGCAGAGACAGGGGTGGCCCAGATACGCAGTATTTT. Protein sequence: CASRDRGGPDTQYF.

This rearrangement joins TRBV21-1 to TRBJ1-2. TRBV21-1 is a recognized pseudogene. The CDR3 extends over 16 amino acids. This chain's CDR3 is CASSPYREGNNYGYTF. The CDR3 DNA is TGTGCCAGCAGCCCCTATCGGGAGGGGAATAACTATGGCTACACCTTC.

This clone has more than one count but fewer than ten. The chain carries TRBV4-1 and TRBJ2-3; 7 bases line up with TRBD1. This CDR3 has 14 amino acids. Per the germline V gene, CDR1 is MGHRA and CDR2 is YSYEKL. V lost 1 base, J lost 5 bases, and 3 bases stayed unmatched. DNA of the CDR3: TGCGCCAGCAGCCAAGCAAACAGGGGAGATACGCAGTATTTT. Translated, it gives CASSQANRGDTQYF.

The chain joins TRBV4-2 to TRBJ1-4; a weak D match, TRBD1 (6 bases). Trimming took off 3 bases at V and 3 bases at J, with 17 bases between the two ends. Germline CDR1 is LGHNA and CDR2 is YNFKEQ. The CDR3 sequence is 17 residues long. CDR3 nucleotide sequence: TGTGCCAGCAGCCAGCAACAGGGTTGGGGGTCTAATGAAAAACTGTTTTTT. It translates to CASSQQQGWGSNEKLFF.

The J gene is TRBJ2-5, the V gene TRBV7-9, with 7 bases lining up with TRBD2. The germline V gene has CDR1 SEHNR and CDR2 FQNEAQ (reference sequence). This CDR3 region has 16 residues. Trimming took 0 bases from V and 5 from J; bases not matched to a gene: 9. Here the CDR3 reads CASSLAGLAVRETQYF. The CDR3, as DNA: TGTGCCAGCAGCTTAGCGGGGCTAGCGGTCCGGGAGACCCAGTACTTC.

V usage is TRBV5-6 and J usage is TRBJ1-6; D is undetermined. CDR1 and CDR2 (germline): SGHDT, YYEEEE. The CDR3 loop spans 16 amino acids. Trimming removed 2 bases from V and 0 bases from J, with 9 bases in between. DNA for the CDR3: TGTGCCAGCAGCTTTGAAGGGAGCTCCTATAATTCACCCCTCCACTTT. Translating gives CASSFEGSSYNSPLHF. Using reference TRBV5-6 and TRBJ1-6 for the parts outside the CDR3, the full variable domain is DAGVTQSPTHLIKTRGQQVTLRCSPKSGHDTVSWYQQALGQGPQFIFQYYEEEERQRGNFPDRFSGHQFPNYSSELNVNALLLGDSALYLCASSFEGSSYNSPLHFGNGTRLTVT.

The J gene is TRBJ2-7, the V gene TRBV11-2; weak D call: TRBD1 (6 bases). This CDR3 has 16 residues. The V gene lost 1 base and the J gene lost 1 base, with 14 bases spanning the gap. Germline V gene lookup returns CDR1 SGHAT and CDR2 FQNNGV. The CDR3 DNA sequence: TGTGCCAGCAGCTTAGGGGTTCCAGGGGCTTCCTACGAGCAGTACTTC. This codes for CASSLGVPGASYEQYF.

The V call is TRBV27, the J call TRBJ1-1, with a possible D match to TRBD1 (5 bases). The CDR3 spans 16 residues. Germline-derived CDR1 and CDR2 are MNHEY and SMNVEV (reference sequence). Trimming left V 2 bases short and J 3 bases short, with 16 bases between. CDR3 nucleotides: TGTGCCAGCAGTTTAATATATCAGGGCTTGGACACTGAAGCTTTCTTT. Translating it yields CASSLIYQGLDTEAFF.

This chain links TRBV7-2 with TRBJ1-5; 10 bases are shared with TRBD1. CDR3 length: 13 residues. Germline trimming cut 3 bases from V and 7 bases from J; bases unmatched to any gene: 0. In germline, CDR1 is SGHTA, CDR2 FQGNSA. The CDR3 sequence: CASSLGQGQPQHF. The CDR3 region has the DNA TGTGCCAGCAGCTTGGGACAGGGGCAGCCCCAGCATTTT.

The chain joins TRBV5-1 to TRBJ1-4; possible D gene TRBD1, 5 bases. Germline CDR1 and CDR2: SGHRS and YFSETQ. V dropped 4 bases and J dropped 4 bases, with 11 bases sitting between them. The CDR3 runs 14 residues. CDR3 amino acids: CASSRTLNNEKLFF. For the CDR3, the DNA is TGCGCCAGCAGCCGGACACTTAATAATGAAAAACTGTTTTTT.

This chain uses TRBV30 with TRBJ1-3; possible D gene TRBD1, 6 bases. The V end lost 4 bases, the J end lost 9 bases, and 10 bases lay between the germline ends. CDR3 length equals 11 residues. The germline CDR1 and CDR2 sequences are GTSNPN and SVGIG (reference sequence). Here the CDR3 DNA reads TGTGCCTGGAAAACAGGGAGCACCATATATTTT. It is translated as CAWKTGSTIYF.

This chain uses TRBV6-5 with TRBJ2-7, with D uncertain. V gave up 2 bases and J gave up 5 bases, with 4 bases separating them. The CDR3 has 11 residues. The germline CDR1 and CDR2 sequences are MNHEY and SVGAGI. CDR3 in DNA: TGTGCCAGCAGTTACCTAGACGAGCAGTACTTC. Amino acid sequence: CASSYLDEQYF.

The rearrangement links TRBV2 to TRBJ2-4, with 9 bases identical to TRBD2. This CDR3 spans 19 amino acids. Germline-derived CDR1 and CDR2 are SNHLY and FYNNEI. The ends lost 5 bases at V and 0 bases at J; junction bases unmatched: 14. The CDR3 loop reads CASSQNRLAGSLAKNIQYF. The CDR3 bases are TGTGCCAGCAGTCAAAATAGGCTAGCGGGGTCTTTAGCCAAAAACATTCAGTACTTC.

The V and J genes are TRBV29-1 and TRBJ2-7; TRBD1 might be the D (5 bases). The length of the CDR3 is 13 residues. Germline lookup yields CDR1 SQVTM and CDR2 ANQGSEA. Trimming pared 6 bases from V and 5 bases from J, leaving 17 bases between. The CDR3 reads CSVTTGIGDEQYF. CDR3 coding DNA: TGCAGCGTCACTACAGGTATCGGCGACGAGCAGTACTTC.

As to this clone: Sequence at one end of the junction differs from germline and may be a read error. This chain's CDR3 is CSSSSTGTSNRYNEQFF. The CDR3 DNA is TGTTCCAGCAGTTCTACCGGGACTAGTAATCGGTACAATGAGCAGTTCTTC. V usage is TRBV7-9 and J usage is TRBJ2-1; 8 bases fit TRBD2. Germline-derived CDR1 and CDR2 are SEHNR and FQNEAQ (reference sequence). The CDR3 sequence is 17 residues long.

The chain links TRBV19 to TRBJ1-5; D unclear. Per germline, CDR1 LNHDA and CDR2 SQIVND (reference sequence). There are 16 residues in the CDR3. Trimming removed 1 base at V and 3 bases at J, with 13 bases between. This chain's CDR3 is CASSIGAGQINQPQHF. The CDR3 DNA reads as TGTGCCAGTAGTATAGGGGCTGGTCAAATCAATCAGCCCCAGCATTTT.

V and J are TRBV10-3 and TRBJ2-7, with 10 bases lining up with TRBD1. Germline assignment: CDR1 ENHRY and CDR2 SYGVKD. The ends lost 2 bases at V and 4 bases at J; junction bases unmatched: 14. CDR3 length: 18 amino acids. CDR3 protein: CAISEIWTGGRYVYEQYF. CDR3 in DNA: TGTGCCATCAGTGAGATTTGGACAGGGGGTCGATACGTATACGAGCAGTACTTC.

This clone was detected a few times. V is TRBV5-1 and J is TRBJ2-1; possibly TRBD1 for D (6 bases). CDR1 and CDR2 from the germline V gene are SGHRS and YFSETQ. Deletions cut 4 bases from V and 0 bases from J, with 14 bases between. CDR3 length equals 16 residues. The CDR3, as DNA: TGCGCCAGCAGCCGAGGGGGTACGATCTCCTACAATGAGCAGTTCTTC. Translating it yields CASSRGGTISYNEQFF.

V gene TRBV19 combines with J gene TRBJ2-1; D gene unclear. From germline, CDR1 is LNHDA and CDR2 SQIVND (reference sequence). The V and J ends lost 0 bases and 0 bases respectively, with 12 bases between them. The CDR3 consists of 17 residues. In nucleotides, the CDR3 is TGTGCCAGTAGTATAGAACCCCCCTCGAGCTCCTACAATGAGCAGTTCTTC. Amino acids: CASSIEPPSSSYNEQFF.